The sequence of this T cell receptor (beta chain) was determined in a study of beta chain features in type 1 diabetes. Notes on the study in general: When Type 1 diabetes patients were examined, their TCRB CDR3s proved moderately but significantly shorter in all four CD4+ subsets.

CDR1 and CDR2 (germline): SGHRS, YFSETQ. The CDR3 loop spans 15 amino acids. Trimming pared 0 bases from V and 3 bases from J, leaving 11 bases between. The investigators reverse transcribed all of the isolated RNA, so they sequenced expressed TCRB transcripts. Sequenced by immunoSEQ multiplex PCR; TCRdb stores in-frame clones only, minus some. Altogether about 240,000 clones are present, roughly 13% being singletons, with the ten largest covering around 0.019%. To note about this clone: Antigen unknown. Other DNA sequences in this specimen translate into the identical CDR3.

Sequencing input: naive CD4+ T cells from blood. The sequence came from a man aged 30 to 45 with type 1 diabetes. The J gene is TRBJ2-3, the V gene TRBV5-1, with TRBD1 as a possible D gene (7 bases). The CDR3 sequence is CASSLASGGTDTQYF. The CDR3 bases are TGCGCCAGCAGCTTGGCCTCAGGGGGGACAGATACGCAGTATTTT.